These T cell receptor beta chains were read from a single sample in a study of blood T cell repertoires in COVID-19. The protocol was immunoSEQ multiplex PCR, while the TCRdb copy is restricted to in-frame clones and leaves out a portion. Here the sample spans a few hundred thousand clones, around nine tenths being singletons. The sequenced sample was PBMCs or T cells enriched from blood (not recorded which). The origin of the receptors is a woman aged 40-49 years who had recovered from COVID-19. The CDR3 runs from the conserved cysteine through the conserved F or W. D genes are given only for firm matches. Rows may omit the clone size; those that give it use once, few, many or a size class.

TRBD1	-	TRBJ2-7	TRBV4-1	CASSPGQGGSYEQYF	TGCGCCAGCAGCCCGGGACAGGGGGGCTCCTACGAGCAGTACTTC
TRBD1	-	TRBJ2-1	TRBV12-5	CASGRTGVNEQFF	TGTGCTAGTGGTCGGACAGGGGTCAATGAGCAGTTCTTC
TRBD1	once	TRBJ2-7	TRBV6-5	CASSWGTGDFEQYF	TGTGCCAGCAGTTGGGGGACAGGGGATTTCGAGCAGTACTTC
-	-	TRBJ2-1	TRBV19	CASSRQSSYNEQFF	TGTGCCAGTAGTAGACAAAGCTCCTACAATGAGCAGTTCTTC
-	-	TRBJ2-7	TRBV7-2	CASSHSPTGFYEQYF	TGTGCCAGCAGCCACTCACCCACAGGCTTCTACGAGCAGTACTTC
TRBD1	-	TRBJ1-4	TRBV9	CASSVDRRDRANEKLFF	TGTGCCAGCAGCGTAGATCGCCGTGACAGGGCAAATGAAAAACTGTTTTTT
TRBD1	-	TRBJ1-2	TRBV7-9	CASSVAGTANYGYTF	TGTGCCAGCAGCGTAGCGGGGACAGCTAACTATGGCTACACCTTC
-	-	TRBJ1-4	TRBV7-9	CASSLRGREKLFF	TGTGCCAGCAGCTTAAGGGGAAGGGAAAAACTGTTTTTT
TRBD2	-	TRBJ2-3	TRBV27	CASSPGLAGGTGVADTQYF	TGTGCCAGCAGTCCTGGACTAGCGGGAGGAACTGGCGTCGCAGATACGCAGTATTTT
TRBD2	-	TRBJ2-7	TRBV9	CASSVPGGRTYEQYF	TGTGCCAGCAGCGTCCCGGGGGGGAGAACCTACGAGCAGTACTTC
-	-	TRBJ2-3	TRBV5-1	CASSLVSDTQYF	TGCGCCAGCAGCTTGGTCTCAGATACGCAGTATTTT
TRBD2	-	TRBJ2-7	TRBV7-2	CASSPRGGRESPYEQYF	TGTGCCAGCAGCCCCCGCGGGGGACGGGAGAGCCCCTACGAGCAGTACTTC